This TCR beta chain was sequenced during a study of control samples from healthy donors and cancer patients. This table comes from immunoSEQ multiplex PCR, and its TCRdb copy is limited to in-frame clones, with some not included. The sample comprises 77,000 or so clones, 91% of which are singletons, and about a sixth rests with the top ten. The CDR3 extends over 15 amino acids. Germline V CDR1 and CDR2: MGHRA, YSYEKL. V was shortened by 0 bases and J by 0 bases, with 7 bases between the two germline ends. This sequence was found in a man aged 25 to 40 in good health. This rearrangement joins TRBV4-1 to TRBJ2-3; D call uncertain. Sequenced: blood. CDR3: CASSQDWVSTDTQYF. CDR3 sequence (DNA): TGCGCCAGCAGCCAAGACTGGGTCAGCACAGATACGCAGTATTTT.